The 24 T cell receptor beta chains in this list originate from one sample, sequenced in a study of blood T cell repertoires in COVID-19. The table came from immunoSEQ multiplex PCR; TCRdb's copy has only in-frame clones and leaves some out. This table has about 130,000 clones, about 93% appearing once. The sequencing input was peripheral blood. These receptors all stem from a man aged 45-65 years with COVID-19, enrolled during active disease.

V and J are TRBV6-5 and TRBJ2-1; perhaps TRBD1 as D (6 bases). The CDR3 extends over 13 amino acids. V was trimmed by 7 bases and J by 9 bases, leaving 16 bases between them. From germline, CDR1 is MNHEY and CDR2 SVGAGI. The CDR3 nucleotides read TGTGCCAGCACCACCCCGGGACACCTTGAGCAGTTCTTC. Amino acid sequence: CASTTPGHLEQFF.

The V and J genes are TRBV9 and TRBJ2-2, with D possibly TRBD2 on 6 matching bases. This CDR3 has 16 amino acids. V lost 0 bases and J lost 2, with 11 bases in between. Germline V gives CDR1 SGDLS, CDR2 YYNGEE. The CDR3 DNA reads TGTGCCAGCAGCGTAGGCCCTAGCGCAAACACCGGGGAGCTGTTTTTT. Translating gives CASSVGPSANTGELFF.

The chain joins TRBV5-6 to TRBJ2-2; 10 positions match TRBD2. The CDR3 is 15 residues long. V shed 1 base, J shed 3 bases, and the junction held 0 bases outside the gene matches. In germline, CDR1 is SGHDT, CDR2 YYEEEE. CDR3 bases: TGTGCCAGCAGCTTGAGCGGGAGGGACACCGGGGAGCTGTTTTTT. This codes for CASSLSGRDTGELFF.

V usage is TRBV9 and J usage is TRBJ1-1, with 7 bases aligning to TRBD1. After removal of 4 bases from V and 2 bases from J, the junction contained 2 bases not matched to a gene. The CDR3 is 13 residues long. Germline-derived CDR1 and CDR2 are SGDLS and YYNGEE. CDR3 DNA: TGTGCCAGCAGCCAGGGGGTTAACACTGAAGCTTTCTTT. This sequence encodes CASSQGVNTEAFF.

The CDR3 DNA is TGTGCCAGCATCCAGGGGATGAACACTGAAGCTTTCTTT. Translated: CASIQGMNTEAFF. The chain links TRBV6-5 to TRBJ1-1; tentative D call: TRBD1 (6 bases). Germline loops: CDR1 MNHEY, CDR2 SVGAGI. The CDR3 runs 13 residues. V was shortened by 7 bases and J by 0 bases, with 9 bases between the two germline ends.

The chain links TRBV5-1 to TRBJ2-7, with 10 bases aligning to TRBD1. J lost 5 bases, V lost 4 bases, and 6 bases had no gene match. Germline assignment: CDR1 SGHRS and CDR2 YFSETQ. This CDR3 is built from 14 residues. The CDR3 sequence is CASSGTGEIDEQYF. CDR3 DNA sequence: TGCGCCAGCAGCGGGACAGGGGAGATCGACGAGCAGTACTTC.

The chain uses TRBV21-1 and TRBJ2-3; no check of the table's D call, TRBD1, against the DNA was made. TRBV21-1 is a pseudogene. This CDR3 has 16 residues. The CDR3 bases are TGTGCCAGCAGGAAAGCCTTTAGGGGGCACACAGATACGCAGTATTTT. Encoded protein: CASRKAFRGHTDTQYF.

A few counts support this clone. The chain employs TRBV18 and TRBJ1-1; a weak D match, TRBD1 (6 bases). Germline lookup yields CDR1 KGHSH and CDR2 LQKENI. CDR3 length: 13 amino acids. V lost 4 bases and J 8 bases, leaving 14 bases between the germline ends. The CDR3 loop is CASSRQDSTEAFF. CDR3 DNA sequence: TGTGCCAGCTCACGGCAGGACAGTACCGAAGCTTTCTTT. The variable domain in full, completed from reference TRBV18 and TRBJ1-1, reads NAGVMQNPRHLVRRRGQEARLRCSPMKGHSHVYWYRQLPEEGLKFMVYLQKENIIDESGMPKERFSAEFPKEGPSILRIQQVVRGDSAAYFCASSRQDSTEAFFGQGTRLTVV.

This chain connects TRBV20-1 to TRBJ1-1; unclear D gene. Deletions cut 6 bases from V and 1 base from J, with 6 bases between. Germline CDR1 and CDR2: DFQATT and SNEGSKA (reference sequence). The CDR3 runs 11 residues. The CDR3 region is CSAPGNTEAFF. CDR3 nucleotide sequence: TGCAGTGCGCCCGGGAACACTGAAGCTTTCTTT.

V gene TRBV5-1 combines with J gene TRBJ1-1, with 8 bases lining up with TRBD1. This CDR3 spans 12 amino acids. Germline CDR1 and CDR2: SGHRS and YFSETQ. V was pared by 4 bases and J by 11 bases, with 7 bases of the junction left unmatched. The CDR3 DNA follows: TGCGCCAGCAGCATCGGACAGGGAAACGCTTTCTTT. Translated, it gives CASSIGQGNAFF.

The genes are TRBV19 and TRBJ2-3, with 7 bases that match TRBD2. CDR1 LNHDA and CDR2 SQIVND come from the germline V gene (reference sequence). The CDR3 has 17 amino acids. The ends lost 2 bases at V and 5 bases at J; junction bases unmatched: 13. The DNA for the CDR3 is TGTGCCAGTAGTATAAGGTCGAGCGGGGTCCGAGTAGATACGCAGTATTTT. Its protein product is CASSIRSSGVRVDTQYF. Variable domain in full (rest from reference TRBV19 and TRBJ2-3): DGGITQSPKYLFRKEGQNVTLSCEQNLNHDAMYWYRQDPGQGLRLIYYSQIVNDFQKGDIAEGYSVSREKKESFPLTVTSAQKNPTAFYLCASSIRSSGVRVDTQYFGPGTRLTVL.

The chain combines TRBV29-1 with TRBJ2-7; weak D call: TRBD2 (5 bases). Per germline, CDR1 SQVTM and CDR2 ANQGSEA. V shed 5 bases and J shed 7 bases, with 21 bases lying between them. This CDR3 spans 14 amino acids. This CDR3 reads CSVWKEERCGEQYV. Written as DNA, the CDR3 is TGCAGCGTTTGGAAGGAGGAGAGGTGTGGGGAGCAGTACGTC.

This clone occurred once. The chain uses TRBV28 and TRBJ2-3; TRBD1 agrees at 12 bases. This CDR3 is built from 16 residues. Germline V lookup: CDR1 MDHEN, CDR2 SYDVKM. V lost 6 bases to trimming and J lost 4 bases; unmatched junction nucleotides: 8. CDR3 sequence: CASSSGDRGRPDTQYF. CDR3 DNA sequence: TGTGCCAGCAGCTCCGGGGACAGGGGGCGTCCAGATACGCAGTATTTT.

The chain uses TRBV6-1 and TRBJ2-7, with D maybe TRBD1 (5 bases). The ends were cut back, 1 base at V and 8 bases at J, with 9 bases in the middle. The CDR3 is made up of 12 amino acids. Germline loops: CDR1 MNHNS, CDR2 SASEGT. DNA of the CDR3: TGTGCCAGCAGTGAAGACCAGGGTCAGCAGTACGTC. Translated, it gives CASSEDQGQQYV.

CDR3 nucleotide sequence: TGTGCCACCAGTGCCGCGCACACAGATACGCAGTATTTT. It translates to CATSAAHTDTQYF. The chain couples TRBV24-1 to TRBJ2-3; no reliable D call. The CDR3 runs 13 residues. The germline V and J ends were trimmed by 5 bases and 2 bases, with 7 bases remaining between them. Germline V gives CDR1 KGHDR, CDR2 SFDVKD.

The rearrangement joins TRBV30 to TRBJ2-7; 7 bases align to TRBD2. With V trimmed by 0 bases and J by 6 bases, 5 bases remained unmatched. Germline-derived CDR1 and CDR2 are GTSNPN and SVGIG (reference sequence). The CDR3 is 13 amino acids. CDR3 nucleotides: TGTGCCTGGAGTGTACCGGGGGGTTCCGAGCAGTACTTC. It specifies CAWSVPGGSEQYF.

The chain recombines TRBV6-2 or TRBV6-3 with TRBJ2-3; TRBD2 matches at 7 bases. The CDR3 consists of 20 residues. V lost 0 bases to trimming and J lost 0 bases; unmatched junction nucleotides: 15. From germline, CDR1 is MNHEY and CDR2 SVGEGT. Here the CDR3 DNA reads TGTGCCAGCAGTTACTCCAGCCGGGGAGGGTCCCACGTTAGCACAGATACGCAGTATTTT. Translating it yields CASSYSSRGGSHVSTDTQYF.

This clone was seen a single time. V is TRBV7-2 and J is TRBJ2-2; 10 bases align to TRBD1. The germline V gene has CDR1 SGHTA and CDR2 FQGNSA. CDR3 length: 16 residues. V lost 3 bases, J lost 6 bases, and 7 bases stayed unmatched. The CDR3 loop is CASSFAGTGESGELFF. CDR3 coding DNA: TGTGCCAGCAGCTTCGCCGGGACAGGGGAATCCGGGGAGCTGTTTTTT.

The chain combines TRBV4-3 with TRBJ2-3, with D perhaps TRBD2 (7 bases). CDR1 and CDR2 (germline): LGHNA, YSLEER. The length of the CDR3 is 19 residues. The V end lost 3 bases, the J end lost 3 bases, and 25 bases lay between the germline ends. As DNA, the CDR3 is TGCGCCAGCAGCCATCCAGCAGGGGCGGCTAGCGGAGGTACAGATACGCAGTATTTT. Translating gives CASSHPAGAASGGTDTQYF.

This clone was counted a single time. The chain links TRBV4-2 to TRBJ2-7, with D tentatively TRBD1 (6 bases). Germline CDR1 and CDR2: LGHNA and YNFKEQ. The CDR3 has 18 residues. V was cut by 2 bases and J by 4 bases, with 24 bases left in between. CDR3 nucleotides: TGTGCCAGCAGCCAATTATTCAGTGGGGCAGGGCAGGGGTACGAGCAGTACTTC. Translation: CASSQLFSGAGQGYEQYF.

This clone was detected a few times. The chain joins TRBV2 to TRBJ1-1, with a tentative D call TRBD1 (6 bases). Germline lookup yields CDR1 SNHLY and CDR2 FYNNEI. Trimming pared 6 bases from V and 7 bases from J, leaving 9 bases between. This CDR3 is built from 11 residues. The CDR3 bases are TGTGCCAGCAGGGGGGACATTGAAGCTTTCTTT. Translated, it gives CASRGDIEAFF.

There are a few counts of this clone. The chain joins TRBV27 to TRBJ2-7, with a weak D call TRBD1 (6 bases). CDR3 length: 15 amino acids. The ends were cut back, 2 bases at V and 2 bases at J, with 13 bases in the middle. CDR1 MNHEY and CDR2 SMNVEV come from the germline V gene (reference sequence). CDR3 sequence: CASSLSDRSPYEQYF. In nucleotides, the CDR3 is TGTGCCAGCAGTTTAAGCGACAGGTCCCCCTACGAGCAGTACTTC.

The CDR3 sequence is CASSLYMHEQYV. The CDR3 nucleotides are TGTGCCAGCAGCTTGTACATGCACGAGCAGTACGTC. The J gene is TRBJ2-7, the V gene TRBV5-6; D remains unclear. The V gene lost 1 base and the J gene lost 5 bases, with 7 bases spanning the gap. The CDR3 consists of 12 residues. CDR1 SGHDT and CDR2 YYEEEE come from the germline V gene.

The V and J genes are TRBV19 and TRBJ1-2; no definite D call. The germline V gene has CDR1 LNHDA and CDR2 SQIVND (reference sequence). Trimming stripped 6 bases from V and 4 bases from J, with 15 bases between. The CDR3 spans 14 residues. The CDR3 loop reads CASRADGMGYGYTF. The CDR3 nucleotides read TGTGCCAGTAGGGCGGACGGGATGGGCTATGGCTACACCTTC.